This T cell receptor beta chain was captured by sequencing in a study of CD8+ T cells in alopecia areata. Trimming left V 1 base short and J 5 bases short, with 16 bases between. In germline, CDR1 is SGDLS, CDR2 YYNGEE. The CDR3 is made up of 15 amino acids. Concerning this clone itself: The target antigen is unknown.

RNA was isolated and reverse transcribed to cDNA, the sequencing template. Sequenced by immunoSEQ multiplex PCR; TCRdb stores in-frame clones only, minus some. Of some 240,000 clones in the sample, 57% were seen once. Study results and caveats: Higher clonality than in normal scalp was seen in lesional scalp, especially alopecia totalis/universalis.

The chain uses TRBV9 and TRBJ2-7, with a possible D match to TRBD2 (6 bases). The source was CD4+ T cells sorted from blood, collected at week 0. This clonotype originated in a human donor with alopecia areata. The CDR3 DNA is TGTGCCAGCAGCGTATGGGGCGGGGAGAGGAACGAGCAGTACTTC. Its translation: CASSVWGGERNEQYF.